A selection of T cell receptor beta chains follows, all from one sample in a study of OX40 agonist ivuxolimab in advanced cancers. Method: immunoSEQ multiplex PCR; TCRdb's copy keeps in-frame clones and lacks some. The sample contains tens of thousands of clones, 85% to 90% of which appear only once. Sample: CD4+ or CD8+ T cells sorted from blood, taken in a trial of the OX40 agonist ivuxolimab. The receptor source for this set is an adult with an advanced solid tumor such as melanoma, head and neck, liver or kidney cancer. The CDR3 runs from the conserved cysteine through the conserved F or W. A D gene is named only where the DNA matches it firmly. Expanded clones get a size class; other rows say once, few or many, or leave the size out.

J gene: TRBJ2-3
D gene: -
V gene: TRBV7-2
clone size: -
CDR3 length: 15
CDR3 protein: CASSLRPPSTDTQYF
CDR3 DNA: TGTGCCAGCAGCTTAAGACCGCCTAGCACAGATACGCAGTATTTT

J gene: TRBJ2-5
D gene: TRBD1
V gene: TRBV5-1
clone size: -
CDR3 length: 15
CDR3 protein: CASSAPGQGSGTQYF
CDR3 DNA: TGCGCCAGCAGCGCACCGGGACAGGGTAGCGGGACCCAGTACTTC

J gene: TRBJ2-1
D gene: TRBD2
V gene: TRBV4-2
clone size: -
CDR3 length: 11
CDR3 protein: CASSLTSEQFF
CDR3 DNA: TGTGCCAGCAGTTTGACTAGCGAGCAGTTCTTC

J gene: TRBJ2-5
D gene: TRBD1
V gene: TRBV7-9
clone size: -
CDR3 length: 13
CDR3 protein: CANQPTGGETQYF
CDR3 DNA: TGTGCCAACCAACCTACAGGGGGTGAGACCCAGTACTTC

J gene: TRBJ2-6
D gene: -
V gene: TRBV12-2
clone size: -
CDR3 length: 14
CDR3 protein: CASLGVPGANVLTF
CDR3 DNA: TGTGCAAGTTTAGGGGTCCCTGGGGCCAACGTCCTGACTTTC

J gene: TRBJ2-1
D gene: -
V gene: TRBV7-3
clone size: -
CDR3 length: 12
CDR3 protein: CASSLQGNEQFF
CDR3 DNA: TGTGCCAGCAGCTTGCAGGGGAATGAGCAGTTCTTC

J gene: TRBJ1-1
D gene: -
V gene: TRBV27
clone size: -
CDR3 length: 14
CDR3 protein: CASSLTTVNTEAFF
CDR3 DNA: TGTGCCAGCAGTTTGACAACTGTGAACACTGAAGCTTTCTTT

J gene: TRBJ2-4
D gene: -
V gene: TRBV7-2
clone size: -
CDR3 length: 15
CDR3 protein: CASSLNRIAKNIQYF
CDR3 DNA: TGTGCCAGCAGCTTAAACAGGATAGCCAAAAACATTCAGTACTTC

J gene: TRBJ1-3
D gene: -
V gene: TRBV5-4
clone size: -
CDR3 length: 16
CDR3 protein: CASSRGQREGGNTIYF
CDR3 DNA: TGTGCCAGCAGCCGAGGGCAGAGAGAGGGTGGAAACACCATATATTTT

J gene: TRBJ2-1
D gene: TRBD1
V gene: TRBV23-1
clone size: -
CDR3 length: 15
CDR3 protein: CASSQTRQGAGEQFF
CDR3 DNA: TGCGCCAGCAGTCAAACGAGACAGGGGGCCGGTGAGCAGTTCTTC

J gene: TRBJ2-7
D gene: -
V gene: TRBV2
clone size: once
CDR3 length: 11
CDR3 protein: CASSVLGEQYF
CDR3 DNA: TGTGCCAGCAGCGTCCTGGGCGAGCAGTACTTC

J gene: TRBJ2-2
D gene: -
V gene: TRBV29-1
clone size: -
CDR3 length: 13
CDR3 protein: CSAQWRDTGELFF
CDR3 DNA: TGCAGCGCCCAGTGGCGAGACACCGGGGAGCTGTTTTTT

J gene: TRBJ2-3
D gene: -
V gene: TRBV9
clone size: -
CDR3 length: 19
CDR3 protein: CASSVAGGGAWPSTDTQYF
CDR3 DNA: TGTGCCAGCAGCGTAGCCGGGGGCGGTGCTTGGCCTAGCACAGATACGCAGTATTTT

J gene: TRBJ2-3
D gene: TRBD2
V gene: TRBV9
clone size: -
CDR3 length: 19
CDR3 protein: CASSPNHYSSGHSTDTQYF
CDR3 DNA: TGTGCCAGCAGCCCGAATCACTACTCTAGCGGACATAGCACAGATACGCAGTATTTT

J gene: TRBJ2-7
D gene: -
V gene: TRBV27
clone size: -
CDR3 length: 14
CDR3 protein: CASSPTTANYEQYF
CDR3 DNA: TGTGCCAGCAGTCCCACGACAGCTAACTACGAGCAGTACTTC

J gene: TRBJ2-3
D gene: TRBD1
V gene: TRBV10-2
clone size: -
CDR3 length: 13
CDR3 protein: CASRQGASDTQYF
CDR3 DNA: TGCGCCAGCAGACAGGGGGCATCAGATACGCAGTATTTT

J gene: TRBJ1-3
D gene: -
V gene: TRBV2
clone size: -
CDR3 length: 16
CDR3 protein: CASSRSHPSSGNTIYF
CDR3 DNA: TGTGCCAGCAGCAGATCGCACCCGAGCTCTGGAAACACCATATATTTT

J gene: TRBJ1-3
D gene: -
V gene: TRBV7-9
clone size: -
CDR3 length: 16
CDR3 protein: CASTPSGAGSGNTIYF
CDR3 DNA: TGTGCCAGCACCCCCTCCGGCGCAGGATCCGGAAACACCATATATTTT

J gene: TRBJ2-3
D gene: TRBD2
V gene: TRBV5-1
clone size: -
CDR3 length: 16
CDR3 protein: CASSLGSGPSTDTQYF
CDR3 DNA: TGCGCCAGCAGCTTGGGTAGCGGGCCCAGCACAGATACGCAGTATTTT

J gene: TRBJ1-6
D gene: TRBD1
V gene: TRBV6-5
clone size: -
CDR3 length: 15
CDR3 protein: CASSLNRDRASPLHF
CDR3 DNA: TGTGCCAGCAGTTTGAACCGGGACAGGGCCTCACCCCTCCACTTT

J gene: TRBJ2-7
D gene: TRBD2
V gene: TRBV15
clone size: -
CDR3 length: 16
CDR3 protein: CATSPSGASGRHEQYF
CDR3 DNA: TGTGCCACCAGCCCTTCAGGGGCTAGCGGGAGACACGAGCAGTACTTC

J gene: TRBJ2-6
D gene: -
V gene: TRBV28
clone size: -
CDR3 length: 14
CDR3 protein: CASRAGPGANVLTF
CDR3 DNA: TGTGCCAGCAGGGCGGGGCCTGGGGCCAACGTCCTGACTTTC

J gene: TRBJ1-5
D gene: -
V gene: TRBV29-1
clone size: -
CDR3 length: 15
CDR3 protein: CSVGDGVLGNQPQHF
CDR3 DNA: TGCAGCGTAGGAGACGGGGTCTTGGGAAATCAGCCCCAGCATTTT

J gene: TRBJ2-3
D gene: -
V gene: TRBV19
clone size: -
CDR3 length: 19
CDR3 protein: CASSIDSQDWSAITDTQYF
CDR3 DNA: TGTGCCAGTAGTATAGACTCTCAGGACTGGAGCGCTATCACAGATACGCAGTATTTT

J gene: TRBJ1-1
D gene: -
V gene: TRBV28
clone size: -
CDR3 length: 14
CDR3 protein: CASSFRGGNTEAFF
CDR3 DNA: TGTGCCAGCAGTTTCCGAGGGGGTAACACTGAAGCTTTCTTT

J gene: TRBJ1-1
D gene: -
V gene: TRBV5-4
clone size: -
CDR3 length: 12
CDR3 protein: CASSRGGQEAFF
CDR3 DNA: TGTGCCAGCAGCCGCGGGGGCCAGGAAGCTTTCTTT

J gene: TRBJ2-5
D gene: -
V gene: TRBV19
clone size: -
CDR3 length: 11
CDR3 protein: CASRGSETQYF
CDR3 DNA: TGTGCCAGTAGAGGTTCGGAGACCCAGTACTTC

J gene: TRBJ1-5
D gene: -
V gene: TRBV6-1
clone size: -
CDR3 length: 14
CDR3 protein: CASLRDPSNQPQHF
CDR3 DNA: TGTGCCAGCCTCAGGGATCCTAGCAATCAGCCCCAGCATTTT

J gene: TRBJ2-5
D gene: -
V gene: TRBV7-2
clone size: -
CDR3 length: 18
CDR3 protein: CASSLSPILDRRAKTQYF
CDR3 DNA: TGTGCCAGCAGCTTAAGCCCGATCCTCGACCGCAGGGCCAAGACCCAGTACTTC

J gene: TRBJ2-3
D gene: -
V gene: TRBV4-1
clone size: -
CDR3 length: 15
CDR3 protein: CASSHAGLKGDTQYF
CDR3 DNA: TGCGCCAGCAGCCATGCGGGCCTGAAAGGAGATACGCAGTATTTT

J gene: TRBJ2-1
D gene: TRBD2
V gene: TRBV18
clone size: -
CDR3 length: 16
CDR3 protein: CASSPSLREGRNEQFF
CDR3 DNA: TGTGCCAGCTCACCGAGTCTACGGGAGGGCCGCAATGAGCAGTTCTTC

J gene: TRBJ2-2
D gene: TRBD2
V gene: TRBV7-6
clone size: -
CDR3 length: 14
CDR3 protein: CASTLAANTGELFF
CDR3 DNA: TGTGCCAGCACTCTAGCGGCGAACACCGGGGAGCTGTTTTTT